Detailed here is one TCR beta chain. Germline lookup yields CDR1 SNHLY and CDR2 FYNNEI. V lost 4 bases and J 3 bases, leaving 9 bases between the germline ends. The CDR3 contains 13 residues. The data stem from a study of T-cell memory formation after mild COVID-19. A single record per CDR3 protein comes from TCRdb applying MiXCR to the 5' RACE reads. The table includes 90,000 to 130,000 distinct CDR3 sequences, roughly a sixth detected once. Specimen: PBMCs or a T cell subset sorted from them (not recorded which). This rearrangement joins TRBV2 to TRBJ1-1; D is perhaps TRBD1 (6 bases). The receptor was isolated from a man younger than 35 who had mild COVID-19 (a few samples of this study predate the infection). Cell type and time point are not known. The DNA for the CDR3 is TGTGCCAGCAGTGCAGGGGTTGACACTGAAGCTTTCTTT. It translates to CASSAGVDTEAFF.